The clone carrying this T cell receptor beta chain has ten or more counts. The antigen is unknown. This record comes from a study of CD8 T cells in ankylosing spondylitis. TCRdb independently ran MiXCR on the 5' RACE reads; one entry per CDR3 protein. The table shows about 840,000 distinct CDR3 sequences, with about 10% occurring only once. This CDR3 comprises 16 residues. V was shortened by 4 bases and J by 5 bases, with 17 bases between the two germline ends. Germline CDR1 LGHNA, CDR2 YSLEER. Broader study findings: A number of the motif variants had already been described in reactive arthritis synovial fluid and blood. Typical of ankylosing spondylitis blood, it appeared, was a TCR beta motif of fewer than 10 highly homologous variants.

Sequenced input: blood, either unsorted or a sorted T cell fraction (not recorded which). This receptor was taken from a male donor with ankylosing spondylitis. The V gene is TRBV4-3, the J gene TRBJ2-2; D might be TRBD2 (6 bases). Here the CDR3 reads CASSPARGGETGELFF. DNA of the CDR3: TGCGCCAGCAGCCCCGCTAGAGGCGGGGAAACCGGGGAGCTGTTTTTT.